This section outlines one T cell receptor beta chain sequence together with its context. Its antigen is undetermined. This entry belongs to a study of cytomegalovirus exposure and HLA in healthy donors. Study results and limitations: Based on reports, TCR beta sequences accurately predicted HLA-A and HLA-B alleles for most subjects.

The study ran its PCR with 60 Vbeta and 13 Jbeta primers. TCRdb's copy holds only in-frame clones and misses some; the assay was immunoSEQ multiplex PCR. This repertoire shows 250,000 to 350,000 clones, roughly 80% found once; its top ten account for less than 0.4%. This TCR derives from a girl aged 2 to 9 in good health and CMV-seronegative. Input material: PBMCs.

CDR3 loop: CASSTPDPIGVGYTF. CDR3 sequence (DNA): TGTGCCAGCAGCACCCCAGATCCGATCGGAGTAGGCTACACCTTC. This rearrangement joins TRBV7-3 to TRBJ1-2; D gene unclear. V lost 5 bases, J lost 8 bases, and 21 bases lay in between. The germline V gene encodes CDR1 SGHTA and CDR2 FQGTGA. CDR3 length: 15 amino acids.